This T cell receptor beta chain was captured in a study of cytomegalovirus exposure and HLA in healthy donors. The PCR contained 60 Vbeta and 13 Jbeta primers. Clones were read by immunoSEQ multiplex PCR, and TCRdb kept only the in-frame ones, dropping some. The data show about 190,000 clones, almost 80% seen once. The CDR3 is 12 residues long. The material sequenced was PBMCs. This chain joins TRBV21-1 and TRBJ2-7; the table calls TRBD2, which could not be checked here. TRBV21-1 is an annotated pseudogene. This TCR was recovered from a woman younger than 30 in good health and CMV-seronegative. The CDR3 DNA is TGTGCCAGCAGCAATTGCGGGCAAGAGCAGTACTTC. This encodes CASSNCGQEQYF.